The rows below give T cell receptor beta chains drawn from one sample of a study of PD-1 blockade in classical Hodgkin lymphoma. Clones were sequenced by immunoSEQ multiplex PCR, and TCRdb holds only the in-frame ones, with some missing. The sample lists about 96,000 clones, about 92% occurring once. The sequencing used peripheral blood mononuclear cells (PBMCs), collected before the fourth cycle of nivolumab. These receptors were taken from a human donor with classical Hodgkin lymphoma. CDR3s leave out the opening cysteine and the closing phenylalanine or tryptophan. D genes are given only for firm matches.

10	TRBV5-1	TRBJ1-5	-	ASSLEGQPQH
11	TRBV6-6	TRBJ1-5	-	ASSYRAGQPQH
14	TRBV15	TRBJ1-1	-	ATSRGEGVPNTEAF
17	TRBV19	TRBJ1-3	TRBD1	ASIRRGGASRSSGNTIY
14	TRBV9	TRBJ2-1	TRBD1	ASSTLTGAIYNEQF
13	TRBV18	-	TRBD2	ASSPGTSGSYEQY
14	TRBV1	TRBJ1-1	-	TSSQRNRGAYTEAF
11	TRBV14	TRBJ1-2	-	ASSRTNLYGYT
12	TRBV4-1	TRBJ2-7	-	ASSQTGRWGEQY
11	TRBV30	TRBJ1-1	TRBD1	ACQTGRDTEAF
14	TRBV19	TRBJ1-1	TRBD1	ASSTGGAGMNTEAF
14	TRBV6-1	TRBJ1-2	TRBD1	ASSEEWDSANYGYT
13	TRBV28	TRBJ2-5	-	ASSPNGRGQETQY
10	TRBV30	TRBJ2-7	-	AWSRQVNEQY
15	TRBV11-1	TRBJ1-1	TRBD1	ASSLSLTGGRNTEAF
12	TRBV29-1	TRBJ1-1	-	SVEGGAVNTEAF
12	TRBV2	TRBJ2-3	TRBD2	ASSRTSLPDTQY
12	TRBV15	TRBJ2-1	-	ATSRGAQGNEQF
14	TRBV7-8	TRBJ2-2	-	ASSFFVGGWVGELF
13	TRBV5-1	TRBJ2-7	TRBD2	ASSPTSGPGYEQY
12	TRBV7-3	TRBJ2-5	TRBD1	ASSYGTGRETQY
13	TRBV7-3	TRBJ2-7	TRBD2	ASSPHAGLVSEQY
13	TRBV6-1	TRBJ1-1	-	ASSEGRAVFTEAF
13	TRBV7-3	TRBJ2-1	TRBD1	ASSSQGQEGDEQF
13	TRBV6-6	TRBJ2-2	-	ASSYGTGNTGELF
10	TRBV5-1	TRBJ1-1	-	ASSWTDGEAF
10	TRBV30	TRBJ1-4	-	AWSVSRDSPR
11	TRBV5-4	TRBJ2-5	-	ASSLEGRETQY
14	TRBV18	TRBJ1-2	-	ASSPRAEPGRYGYT
11	TRBV5-1	TRBJ2-7	-	ASSSSGTIEQY
14	TRBV7-3	TRBJ2-7	-	ASSLGPARKNYEQY
16	TRBV11-3	TRBJ2-2	TRBD2	ASSPGTSGRGRAGELF
9	TRBV30	TRBJ1-2	-	AWSFSYGYT
14	TRBV5-1	TRBJ2-5	TRBD2	ASSLPTSGYQETQY
14	TRBV19	TRBJ2-3	-	ASSMGASGLTDTQY
11	TRBV19	TRBJ1-5	-	ASSTQGWKPQH
15	TRBV19	TRBJ2-3	TRBD2	ASSLLPGLAVTDTQY
14	TRBV25-1	TRBJ1-4	-	ASNPGSPPTNEKLF
10	TRBV7-9	TRBJ2-7	-	ASSQGPYEQY
13	TRBV7-6	TRBJ2-7	-	ASSPGTHGASEQY
15	TRBV29-1	TRBJ2-7	TRBD1	SVARRDSPNGPYEQY
13	TRBV25-1	TRBJ1-3	-	ASSETIKAGNTIY